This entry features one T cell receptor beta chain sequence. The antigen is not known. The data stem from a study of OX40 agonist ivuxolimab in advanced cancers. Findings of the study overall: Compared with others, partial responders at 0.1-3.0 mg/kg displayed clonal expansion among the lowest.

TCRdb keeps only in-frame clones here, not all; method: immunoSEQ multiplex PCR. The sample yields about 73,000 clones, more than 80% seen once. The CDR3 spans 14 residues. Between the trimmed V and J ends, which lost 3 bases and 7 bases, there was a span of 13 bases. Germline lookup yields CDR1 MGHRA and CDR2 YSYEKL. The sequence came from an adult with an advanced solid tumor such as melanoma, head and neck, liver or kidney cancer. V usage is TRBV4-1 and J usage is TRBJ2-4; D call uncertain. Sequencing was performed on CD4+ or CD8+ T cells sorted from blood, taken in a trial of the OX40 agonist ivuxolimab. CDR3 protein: CASSHRSPENIQYF. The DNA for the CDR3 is TGCGCCAGCAGCCACCGTTCCCCAGAGAACATTCAGTACTTC.